The rows below give T cell receptor beta chains drawn from one sample of a study of shared clonotypes between healthy human individuals. TCRdb keeps only in-frame clones here, not all; method: immunoSEQ multiplex PCR. The table has some 2 million clones, roughly 95% seen once. The sequenced sample consisted of naive CD8+ T cells sorted from blood. The receptor set was obtained from a man aged 18 to 30 in good health. CDR3s include the opening cysteine and the closing phenylalanine or tryptophan. The D gene is left open where the match is weak. Size values are once, few and many counts, or a class for expanded clones, and some rows have none.

CDR3: CASSLSTGGHETQYF
DNA: TGCGCCAGCAGCTTATCCACAGGGGGGCACGAGACCCAGTACTTC
J: TRBJ2-5
size: NA
D: TRBD1
V: TRBV5-1

CDR3: CASSFLLPDNEQFF
DNA: TGTGCCAGCAGTTTCTTACTCCCCGACAATGAGCAGTTCTTC
J: TRBJ2-1
size: once
D: NA
V: TRBV27

CDR3: CASNQRTGGDNEQFF
DNA: TGTGCCAGCAACCAGCGGACAGGTGGAGACAATGAGCAGTTCTTC
J: TRBJ2-1
size: NA
D: TRBD1
V: TRBV5-4

CDR3: CASSLEGTGTDTQYF
DNA: TGTGCCAGCAGTTTGGAGGGGACGGGCACAGATACGCAGTATTTT
J: TRBJ2-3
size: NA
D: NA
V: TRBV28

CDR3: CASSSVAGGHDEQYF
DNA: TGTGCCAGCAGCTCCGTAGCGGGGGGGCACGACGAGCAGTACTTC
J: TRBJ2-7
size: NA
D: TRBD2
V: TRBV7-2

CDR3: CASRAGTVGSQETQYF
DNA: TGTGCCAGCAGGGCCGGGACAGTTGGGAGCCAAGAGACCCAGTACTTC
J: TRBJ2-5
size: NA
D: TRBD1
V: TRBV27

CDR3: CASRNPGQGAKGYTF
DNA: TGTGCCAGCAGAAATCCGGGACAGGGGGCCAAGGGCTACACCTTC
J: TRBJ1-2
size: NA
D: TRBD1
V: TRBV7-8

CDR3: CASSLTGTGKGEAFF
DNA: TGTGCCAGCAGCTTAACCGGGACAGGGAAAGGTGAAGCTTTCTTT
J: TRBJ1-1
size: NA
D: TRBD1
V: TRBV7-9

CDR3: CASSLQGDGYTF
DNA: TGTGCCAGCAGCTTGCAGGGGGATGGCTACACCTTC
J: TRBJ1-2
size: NA
D: TRBD1
V: TRBV7-9

CDR3: CASSEGQGTTYEQYF
DNA: TGTGCCAGCAGCGAGGGACAGGGCACCACCTACGAGCAGTACTTC
J: TRBJ2-7
size: NA
D: TRBD1
V: TRBV9

CDR3: CASSLGEGRLRPDTQYF
DNA: TGTGCCAGCAGCTTAGGTGAAGGGCGACTCAGGCCAGATACGCAGTATTTT
J: TRBJ2-3
size: NA
D: NA
V: TRBV7-9

CDR3: CASSPIGTDQPQHF
DNA: TGTGCCAGCAGCCCGATCGGCACCGATCAGCCCCAGCATTTT
J: TRBJ1-5
size: once
D: NA
V: TRBV7-2

CDR3: CASSFGQGGRTPLHF
DNA: TGTGCCAGCAGTTTTGGACAGGGGGGACGAACACCCCTCCACTTT
J: TRBJ1-6
size: few
D: TRBD1
V: TRBV27

CDR3: CASSQDWRGGQGSYEQYF
DNA: TGTGCCAGCAGCCAAGATTGGAGGGGGGGGCAGGGATCCTACGAGCAGTACTTC
J: TRBJ2-7
size: NA
D: NA
V: TRBV4-2

CDR3: CASSELASDYEQYF
DNA: TGCGCCAGCAGTGAACTAGCGTCGGACTACGAGCAGTACTTC
J: TRBJ2-7
size: NA
D: TRBD2
V: TRBV10-1

CDR3: CASSYIVTGELFF
DNA: TGTGCCAGCAGTTACATAGTCACCGGGGAGCTGTTTTTT
J: TRBJ2-2
size: NA
D: NA
V: TRBV6-5

CDR3: CASSDGSPAEQYF
DNA: TGTGCCAGCAGCGACGGGTCCCCCGCCGAGCAGTACTTC
J: TRBJ2-7
size: NA
D: NA
V: TRBV11-2

CDR3: CASSYRGGRFGEQYF
DNA: TGTGCCAGCAGTTATCGTGGCGGGAGATTCGGCGAGCAGTACTTC
J: TRBJ2-7
size: NA
D: TRBD2
V: TRBV6-5

CDR3: CASLTSGPYEQYF
DNA: TGTGCCAGCCTGACTAGCGGCCCCTACGAGCAGTACTTC
J: TRBJ2-7
size: NA
D: TRBD2
V: TRBV2

CDR3: CASSLVGIKGNTEAFF
DNA: TGCGCCAGCAGCTTGGTCGGGATTAAAGGAAACACTGAAGCTTTCTTT
J: TRBJ1-1
size: NA
D: NA
V: TRBV5-1